This T cell receptor (beta chain) was sequenced for a study of cytomegalovirus exposure and HLA in healthy donors. This clone was found once. A multiplex PCR was run with 60 Vbeta primers and 13 Jbeta primers. TCRdb keeps only in-frame clones here, not all; method: immunoSEQ multiplex PCR. Of approximately 61,000 clones listed, more than 60% were seen once; the top ten hold roughly 51%. Germline trimming cut 2 bases from V and 2 bases from J; bases unmatched to any gene: 9. The length of the CDR3 is 16 residues. CDR1 is SGHDT, CDR2 YYEEEE, per germline. The clonotype comes from a man between 45 and 60 years old in good health and CMV-seropositive. Sequencing was done on a sample of PBMCs. The chain is built from TRBV5-6 and TRBJ2-7, with 8 bases lining up with TRBD1. The CDR3 region has the DNA TGTGCCAGCAGCTTTCCCCCGGGACAGGTACCCTACGAGCAGTACTTC. Protein: CASSFPPGQVPYEQYF. Variable domain in full (rest from reference TRBV5-6 and TRBJ2-7): DAGVTQSPTHLIKTRGQQVTLRCSPKSGHDTVSWYQQALGQGPQFIFQYYEEEERQRGNFPDRFSGHQFPNYSSELNVNALLLGDSALYLCASSFPPGQVPYEQYFGPGTRLTVT.